This T cell receptor (beta chain) is drawn from a study of cytomegalovirus exposure and HLA in healthy donors. Whole-study context: One earlier analysis, a look at 200 million or so T cells, found more than 100 million unique TCR beta sequences. From HLA-typed donors, an early data release held some 91 million unique TCRs.

60 Vbeta and 13 Jbeta primers were used in PCR. Produced via immunoSEQ multiplex PCR; TCRdb's table is partial and in-frame only. The repertoire consists of roughly 150,000 clones, with around 72% occurring once and the leading ten covering 2.1%. For this clone: The antigen is not known.

Trimming took off 4 bases at V and 1 base at J, with 11 bases between the two ends. CDR3 length equals 15 residues. Germline assignment: CDR1 SGHRS and CDR2 YFSETQ. Study results and limitations: Most subjects' HLA-A and HLA-B alleles were reportedly predicted from TCR beta sequences.

The TCR was taken from a man aged 35 to 55 in good health and CMV-seronegative. The sample taken for sequencing was PBMCs. The chain uses TRBV5-1 and TRBJ2-2; the D gene is possibly TRBD2 (6 bases). CDR3 sequence (DNA): TGCGCCAGCAGCGGCGGGGCAGTGAACACCGGGGAGCTGTTTTTT. As protein: CASSGGAVNTGELFF.